The subject of this entry is one T cell receptor (beta chain). Its antigen remains unknown. This may be a read error, as it is one base from a much larger clone. The data are from a study of T cells in Graves' hyperthyroidism and ophthalmopathy. General study findings and limits: Blood also contained most expanded thyroid clonotypes above 0.001.

TCR beta CDR3 region amplification was performed from RNA transcripts. RT-PCR in the first round (using the HTBI primer set) targeted the TCR CDR3. Using its own MiXCR run on the multiplex PCR reads, TCRdb lists one record per CDR3 protein. The table includes under 300,000 distinct CDR3 sequences, less than 15% detected once. Exclusion criteria comprised uncontrolled infection, other autoimmune disease, pregnancy or lactation. The sample, blood from the first hyperthyroidism diagnosis, precedes any ophthalmopathy symptoms. CDR3 size: 15 residues. V was cut by 3 bases and J by 5 bases, with 14 bases left in between. Germline V gene sequence: CDR1 KGHSH, CDR2 LQKENI.

This clonotype was obtained from a woman aged 25-40 years with Graves' hyperthyroidism that later progressed to Graves' ophthalmopathy. The V gene is TRBV18, the J gene TRBJ2-1; D possibly matches TRBD1 or TRBD2 (5 bases each). The source material was blood. The CDR3 sequence: CASSPRWDADNEQFF. CDR3 nucleotide sequence: TGTGCCAGCTCACCGAGATGGGACGCAGACAATGAGCAGTTCTTC.